This T cell receptor (beta chain) was sequenced in a study of cytomegalovirus exposure and HLA in healthy donors. This CDR3 has 15 residues. The trim removed 6 bases at V and 0 bases at J, leaving 6 bases unmatched. Germline CDR1 reads MDHEN; CDR2 reads SYDVKM. PCR amplification relied on 60 Vbeta primers (plus 13 Jbeta primers). The assay was immunoSEQ multiplex PCR, and TCRdb's table has in-frame clones only and misses some. The sample has about 140,000 clones, 70% to 85% seen once; the top ten hold about 1.5%. Sequenced material: PBMCs. The origin of this receptor is a man aged 25 to 40 in good health and CMV-seropositive. This chain uses TRBV28 with TRBJ2-7, with 9 bases matching TRBD2. The CDR3 region is CASSLSTSGSYEQYF. The CDR3 nucleotides are TGTGCCAGCAGCTTGTCGACTAGCGGCTCCTACGAGCAGTACTTC.